This T cell receptor beta chain was sequenced for a study of CD8 T cells in ankylosing spondylitis. Study-level points and caveats: The study identified a TCR beta motif of under ten highly homologous variants that appeared characteristic of ankylosing spondylitis blood.

MiXCR was run by TCRdb on the 5' RACE reads, yielding one entry per CDR3 protein. The table has about 420,000 distinct CDR3 sequences, 20% to 25% seen once. Germline V gene lookup returns CDR1 MDHEN and CDR2 SYDVKM. V lost 1 base and J lost 4; bases outside the gene matches: 9. The CDR3 spans 17 residues. About this clonotype: Its antigen is currently unknown.

The TCR sequence derives from a male donor with ankylosing spondylitis. Input material: blood, either unsorted or a sorted T cell fraction (not recorded which). The chain joins TRBV28 to TRBJ2-5, with 10 bases identical to TRBD2. The DNA for the CDR3 is TGTGCCAGCAGTTTATCTAGCGGGGGAAGGGGGGGAGAGACCCAGTACTTC. This codes for CASSLSSGGRGGETQYF.